What follows is one T cell receptor beta chain and its context. What it recognizes is unknown. The CDR3 is made up of 16 amino acids. The V gene lost 2 bases and the J gene lost 5 bases, with 15 bases spanning the gap. Germline values: CDR1 LNHDA, CDR2 SQIVND (reference sequence). Those patients picked for sequencing had displayed CD8+CD57+ cell expansion on flow cytometry. With no exception, the patients had severe acquired aplastic anemia. Untreated patients provided the blood samples, with no therapy given before sampling. Profiling that covered TCR beta VDJ and CDR3 relied on genomic DNA as its template. MiXCR, run by TCRdb on the reads, gives a single entry per CDR3 protein. Here the sample spans more than 200,000 distinct CDR3 sequences, around 49% being singletons. The data are from a study of CD8+CD57+ T cells in acquired aplastic anemia. Study observations and caveats: Roughly 30 CD8+ CDR3 sequences occurred in both the patients and the controls. Patients versus controls showed no significant CD8+ Simpson's diversity difference.

The chain combines TRBV19 with TRBJ1-4; possibly TRBD1 for D (6 bases). This receptor was taken from a human donor with aplastic anemia. Sample: sorted CD4+, CD8+, or CD8+CD57+ T cells (not recorded which) from PBMCs. The CDR3 is CASSISGGQLNEKLFF. In DNA form, the CDR3 reads TGTGCCAGTAGTATATCGGGGGGACAACTCAATGAAAAACTGTTTTTT.